These 13 T cell receptor beta chains were sequenced from one sample in a study of blood T cell repertoires in COVID-19 (TCRdb year 2020). Library generation was performed with the immunoSEQ multiplex PCR assay. The source is immuneACCESS, and TCRdb retained only in-frame sequences with V and J called. Part of the clones is not carried over; for the studies checked, unresolved V genes explain less than half of this, and the remainder is unexplained. Within this sample are about 280,000 clones, with 85% to 90% of them counted one time only. The top ten constitute 10% to 15% of the sample. Input material: peripheral blood. These receptors originate from a human donor in a cohort sampled during active COVID-19.

The chain has TRBV5-1 and TRBJ1-1; tentative D call: TRBD1 (5 bases). V lost 4 bases and J lost 1, with 11 bases in between. This CDR3 region has 14 residues. Germline V gene data show CDR1 as SGHRS and CDR2 as YFSETQ. CDR3 sequence reads: CASSASTGNTEAFF. CDR3 in DNA: TGCGCCAGCAGCGCCTCAACAGGGAACACTGAAGCTTTCTTT. The complete variable domain, with remaining parts taken from reference TRBV5-1 and TRBJ1-1, reads KAGVTQTPRYLIKTRGQQVTLSCSPISGHRSVSWYQQTPGQGLQFLFEYFSETQRNKGNFPGRFSGRQFSNSRSEMNVSTLELGDSALYLCASSASTGNTEAFFGQGTRLTVV.

This clone was counted once. This chain connects TRBV9 to TRBJ2-1; TRBD2 matches 11 bases. This CDR3 is 16 amino acids long. Trimming cost V 3 bases and J 6 bases; bases outside gene matches: 8. Germline V gene data show CDR1 as SGDLS and CDR2 as YYNGEE. CDR3 residues: CASSAEIAGGGNEQFF. The CDR3 nucleotides read TGTGCCAGCAGCGCAGAGATAGCGGGAGGGGGCAATGAGCAGTTCTTC.

The chain uses TRBV18 and TRBJ2-1; possibly TRBD1 for D (6 bases). This CDR3 comprises 15 residues. Germline values: CDR1 KGHSH, CDR2 LQKENI. V shed 3 bases and J shed 8 bases, with 17 bases lying between them. CDR3 DNA: TGTGCCAGCTCACCGGACAGTCCCCCTGGCGATGAGCAGTTCTTC. This codes for CASSPDSPPGDEQFF.

This chain connects TRBV6-5 to TRBJ2-7; TRBD2 matches at 8 bases. J was trimmed by 3 bases and V by 6 bases; bases with no gene match: 7. Germline V gene lookup returns CDR1 MNHEY and CDR2 SVGAGI. The CDR3 has 14 residues. The CDR3 region is CASSPIAGSYEQYF. The CDR3 DNA is TGTGCCAGCAGCCCCATAGCGGGGAGCTACGAGCAGTACTTC.

This sequence joins TRBV2 and TRBJ2-1, with TRBD2 matching over 8 bases. Germline assignment: CDR1 SNHLY and CDR2 FYNNEI. With V trimmed by 6 bases and J by 8 bases, 6 bases remained unmatched. The CDR3 spans 13 residues. The CDR3 loop is CASRGGRSYEQFF. The CDR3 region has the DNA TGTGCCAGCAGGGGCGGGAGGTCATATGAGCAGTTCTTC.

The V gene is TRBV19, the J gene TRBJ2-1; 9 bases fit TRBD2. V was pared by 2 bases and J by 9 bases, with 8 bases of the junction left unmatched. The CDR3 is 15 amino acids. CDR1 LNHDA and CDR2 SQIVND come from the germline V gene (reference sequence). DNA for the CDR3: TGTGCCAGTAGTATAAGGGCGGGAGGGGAGCGTGAGCAGTTCTTC. It codes for CASSIRAGGEREQFF.

V is TRBV9 and J is TRBJ2-2; D is perhaps TRBD2 (6 bases). In germline, CDR1 is SGDLS, CDR2 YYNGEE. This CDR3 comprises 16 residues. V dropped 3 bases and J dropped 2 bases, with 14 bases sitting between them. DNA for the CDR3: TGTGCCAGCAGCGCCCCGGGACTTCTTAACACCGGGGAGCTGTTTTTT. Protein sequence: CASSAPGLLNTGELFF.

The gene calls are TRBV5-1 and TRBJ2-5, with TRBD1 identical over 8 bases. The junction had 14 bases not matched to a gene; V was cut back by 2 bases and J by 5 bases. Germline V CDR1 and CDR2: SGHRS, YFSETQ. The CDR3 has 17 amino acids. CDR3 sequence (DNA): TGCGCCAGCAGCTTTAGTCCTCAAACAGGGGGTACGGAGACCCAGTACTTC. Translated, it gives CASSFSPQTGGTETQYF.

The chain couples TRBV10-3 to TRBJ2-3; 7 bases map to TRBD2. Germline trimming cut 5 bases from V and 4 bases from J; bases unmatched to any gene: 15. Germline CDR1 and CDR2: ENHRY and SYGVKD. There are 17 residues in the CDR3. CDR3 sequence reads: CAISRASGLTGADTQYF. CDR3 nucleotides: TGTGCCATCAGTAGGGCTAGCGGACTAACGGGCGCAGATACGCAGTATTTT.

This chain joins TRBV19 and TRBJ1-5, with D possibly TRBD1 on 5 matching bases. CDR1 is LNHDA and CDR2 is SQIVND in the germline V gene (reference sequence). The CDR3 spans 14 residues. The V and J ends lost 6 bases and 3 bases respectively, with 12 bases between them. The CDR3, as DNA: TGTGCCAGTAGATTCAGGGAGGTCAATCAGCCCCAGCATTTT. Its translation: CASRFREVNQPQHF.

CDR3 sequence reads: CASSPRTGPNNEQFF. Here the CDR3 DNA reads TGTGCCAGCAGCCCCCGGACAGGGCCGAACAATGAGCAGTTCTTC. The genes are TRBV9 and TRBJ2-1; TRBD1 matches 8 bases. Germline CDR1 is SGDLS and CDR2 is YYNGEE. Losses at the gene ends were 4 bases for V and 5 bases for J; bases not matched to a gene: 8. This CDR3 comprises 15 residues.

The chain carries TRBV6-2 or TRBV6-3 and TRBJ2-6, with D possibly TRBD2 on 6 matching bases. In germline, CDR1 is MNHEY, CDR2 SVGEGT. The CDR3 runs to 15 residues. Trimming removed 2 bases from V and 2 bases from J, with 7 bases in between. CDR3 in amino acids: CASSYTGAGANVLTF. CDR3 sequence (DNA): TGTGCCAGCAGTTACACGGGGGCTGGGGCCAACGTCCTGACTTTC.

J is TRBJ1-5 and V is TRBV29-1; TRBD1 aligns across 9 bases. CDR1 and CDR2 from the germline V gene are SQVTM and ANQGSEA. The CDR3 runs to 13 residues. Losses at the gene ends were 7 bases for V and 6 bases for J; bases not matched to a gene: 7. The CDR3 DNA follows: TGCAGCGGTTCACAGGGGGCCGGTCAGCCCCAGCATTTT. Its protein product is CSGSQGAGQPQHF.